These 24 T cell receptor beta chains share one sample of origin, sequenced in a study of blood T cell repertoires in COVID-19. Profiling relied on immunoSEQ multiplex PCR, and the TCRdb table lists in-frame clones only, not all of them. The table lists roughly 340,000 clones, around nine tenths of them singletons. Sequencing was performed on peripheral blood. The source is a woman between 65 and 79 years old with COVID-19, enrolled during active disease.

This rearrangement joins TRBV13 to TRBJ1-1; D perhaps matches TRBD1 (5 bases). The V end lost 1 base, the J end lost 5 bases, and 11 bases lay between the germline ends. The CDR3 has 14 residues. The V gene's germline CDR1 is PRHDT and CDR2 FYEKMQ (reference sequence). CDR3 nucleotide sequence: TGTGCCAGCAGCTTAGTGCGGGGGAGGACTGAAGCTTTCTTT. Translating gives CASSLVRGRTEAFF.

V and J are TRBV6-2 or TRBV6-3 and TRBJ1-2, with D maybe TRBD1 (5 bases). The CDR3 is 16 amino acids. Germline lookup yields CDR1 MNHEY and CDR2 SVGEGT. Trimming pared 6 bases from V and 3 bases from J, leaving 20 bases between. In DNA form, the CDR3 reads TGTGCCAGCAGCGTATCACCAAGGGCAGGGTACTATGGCTACACCTTC. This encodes CASSVSPRAGYYGYTF.

CDR3 amino acids: CASSPDRDTRDTIYF. CDR3 DNA sequence: TGTGCCAGCAGCCCGGATAGGGACACGCGGGACACCATATATTTT. The chain is built from TRBV7-8 and TRBJ1-3, with a tentative D call TRBD1 (6 bases). CDR3 length: 15 residues. V was trimmed by 5 bases and J by 8 bases, leaving 19 bases between them. The germline CDR1 and CDR2 sequences are SGHVS and FQNEAQ. The full variable domain, completed using reference TRBV7-8 and TRBJ1-3, is GAGVSQSPRYKVAKRGQDVALRCDPISGHVSLFWYQQALGQGPEFLTYFQNEAQLDKSGLPSDRFFAERPEGSVSTLKIQRTQQEDSAVYLCASSPDRDTRDTIYFGEGSWLTVV.

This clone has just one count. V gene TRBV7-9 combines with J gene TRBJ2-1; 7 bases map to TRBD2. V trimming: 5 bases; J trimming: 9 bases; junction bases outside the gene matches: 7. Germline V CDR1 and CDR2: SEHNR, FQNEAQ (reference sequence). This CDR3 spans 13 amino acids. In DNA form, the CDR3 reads TGTGCCAGCAGCCTGAGGGCGGGAGCTGAGCAGTTCTTC. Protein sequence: CASSLRAGAEQFF.

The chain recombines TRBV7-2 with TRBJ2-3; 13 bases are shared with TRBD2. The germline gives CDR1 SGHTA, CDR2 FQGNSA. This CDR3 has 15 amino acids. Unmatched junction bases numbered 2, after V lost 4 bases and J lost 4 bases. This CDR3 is CASSSTSGGADTQYF. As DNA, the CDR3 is TGTGCCAGCAGCTCTACTAGCGGGGGGGCAGATACGCAGTATTTT.

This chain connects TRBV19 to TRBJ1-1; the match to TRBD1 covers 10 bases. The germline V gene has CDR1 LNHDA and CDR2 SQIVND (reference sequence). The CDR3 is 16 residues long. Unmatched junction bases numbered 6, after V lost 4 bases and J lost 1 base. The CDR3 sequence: CASSTGQGGTNTEAFF. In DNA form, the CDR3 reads TGTGCCAGTAGTACAGGACAGGGGGGCACGAACACTGAAGCTTTCTTT.

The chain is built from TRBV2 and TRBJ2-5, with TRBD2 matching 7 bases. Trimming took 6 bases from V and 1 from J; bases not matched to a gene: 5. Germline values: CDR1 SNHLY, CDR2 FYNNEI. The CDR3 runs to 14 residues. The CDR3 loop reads CASRRGGGQETQYF. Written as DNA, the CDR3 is TGTGCCAGCAGGAGGGGCGGGGGCCAAGAGACCCAGTACTTC. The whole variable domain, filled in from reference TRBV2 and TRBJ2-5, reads EPEVTQTPSHQVTQMGQEVILRCVPISNHLYFYWYRQILGQKVEFLVSFYNNEISEKSEIFDDQFSVERPDGSNFTLKIRSTKLEDSAMYFCASRRGGGQETQYFGPGTRLLVL.

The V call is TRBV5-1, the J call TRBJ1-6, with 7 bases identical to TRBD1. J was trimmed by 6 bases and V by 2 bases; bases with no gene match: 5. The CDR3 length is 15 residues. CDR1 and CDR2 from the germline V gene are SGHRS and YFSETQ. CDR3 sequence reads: CASSLQGLVNSPLHF. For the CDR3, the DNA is TGCGCCAGCAGCTTACAGGGGTTAGTTAATTCACCCCTCCACTTT.

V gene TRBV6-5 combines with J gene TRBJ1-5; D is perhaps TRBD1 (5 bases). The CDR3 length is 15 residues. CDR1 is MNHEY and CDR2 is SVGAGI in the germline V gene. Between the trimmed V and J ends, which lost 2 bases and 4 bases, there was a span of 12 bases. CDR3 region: CASSYGQGKNQPQHF. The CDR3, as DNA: TGTGCCAGCAGTTACGGCCAGGGAAAAAATCAGCCCCAGCATTTT.

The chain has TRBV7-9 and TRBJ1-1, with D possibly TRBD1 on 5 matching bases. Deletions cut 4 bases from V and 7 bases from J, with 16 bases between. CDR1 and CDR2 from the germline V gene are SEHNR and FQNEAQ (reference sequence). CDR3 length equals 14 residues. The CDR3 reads CASSYGGRAIEAFF. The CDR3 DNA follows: TGTGCCAGCAGCTATGGTGGCAGGGCAATTGAAGCTTTCTTT. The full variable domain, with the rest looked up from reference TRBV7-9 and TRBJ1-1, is DTGVSQNPRHKITKRGQNVTFRCDPISEHNRLYWYRQTLGQGPEFLTYFQNEAQLEKSRLLSDRFSAERPKGSFSTLEIQRTEQGDSAMYLCASSYGGRAIEAFFGQGTRLTVV.

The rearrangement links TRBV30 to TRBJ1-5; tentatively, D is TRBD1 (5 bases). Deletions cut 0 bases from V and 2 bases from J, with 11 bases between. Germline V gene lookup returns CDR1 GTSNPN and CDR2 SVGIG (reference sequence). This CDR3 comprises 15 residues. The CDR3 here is CAWSVGGQGNQPQHF. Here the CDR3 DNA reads TGTGCCTGGAGTGTGGGGGGTCAGGGCAATCAGCCCCAGCATTTT.

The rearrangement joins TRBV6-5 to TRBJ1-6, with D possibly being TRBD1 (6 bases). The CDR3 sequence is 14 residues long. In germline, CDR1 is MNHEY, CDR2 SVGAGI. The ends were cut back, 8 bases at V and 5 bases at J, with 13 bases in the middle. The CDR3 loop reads CASRQVTDNSPLHF. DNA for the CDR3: TGTGCCAGCCGACAGGTGACAGATAATTCACCCCTCCACTTT.

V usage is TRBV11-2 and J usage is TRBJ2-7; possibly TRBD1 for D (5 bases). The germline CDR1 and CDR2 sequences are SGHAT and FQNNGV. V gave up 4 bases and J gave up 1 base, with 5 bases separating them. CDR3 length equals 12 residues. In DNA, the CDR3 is TGTGCCAGCAGCTGGACATCCTACGAGCAGTACTTC. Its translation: CASSWTSYEQYF. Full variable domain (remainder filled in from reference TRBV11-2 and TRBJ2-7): EAGVAQSPRYKIIEKRQSVAFWCNPISGHATLYWYQQILGQGPKLLIQFQNNGVVDDSQLPKDRFSAERLKGVDSTLKIQPAKLEDSAVYLCASSWTSYEQYFGPGTRLTVT.

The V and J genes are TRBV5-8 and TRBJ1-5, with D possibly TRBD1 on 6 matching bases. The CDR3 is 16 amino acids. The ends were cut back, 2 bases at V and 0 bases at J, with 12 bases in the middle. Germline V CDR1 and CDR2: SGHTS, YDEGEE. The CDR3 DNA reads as TGTGCCAGCAGCTTCTCTACAGGGTCTAGCAATCAGCCCCAGCATTTT. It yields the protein CASSFSTGSSNQPQHF.

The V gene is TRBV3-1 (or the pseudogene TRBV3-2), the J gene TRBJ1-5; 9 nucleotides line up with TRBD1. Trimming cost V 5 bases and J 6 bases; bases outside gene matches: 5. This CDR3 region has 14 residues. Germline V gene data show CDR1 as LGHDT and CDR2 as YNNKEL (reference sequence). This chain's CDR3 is CASSYRQGGQPQHF. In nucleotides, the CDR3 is TGTGCCAGCAGCTACCGACAGGGGGGTCAGCCCCAGCATTTT.

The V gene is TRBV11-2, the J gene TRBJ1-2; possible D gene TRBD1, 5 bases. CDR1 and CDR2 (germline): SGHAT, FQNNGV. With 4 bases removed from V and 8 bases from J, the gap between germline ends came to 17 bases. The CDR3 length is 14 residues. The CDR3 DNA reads TGTGCCAGCAGCTCCTACCCACAGGTGGAGGGCTACACCTTC. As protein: CASSSYPQVEGYTF. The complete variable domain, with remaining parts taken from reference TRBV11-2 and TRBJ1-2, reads EAGVAQSPRYKIIEKRQSVAFWCNPISGHATLYWYQQILGQGPKLLIQFQNNGVVDDSQLPKDRFSAERLKGVDSTLKIQPAKLEDSAVYLCASSSYPQVEGYTFGSGTRLTVV.

CDR3 loop: CATRQGEAFF. The CDR3 bases are TGTGCCACCCGACAGGGTGAAGCTTTCTTT. The rearrangement links TRBV10-3 to TRBJ1-1, with TRBD1 matching 7 bases. CDR1 and CDR2 (germline): ENHRY, SYGVKD. V was pared by 10 bases and J by 7 bases, with 3 bases of the junction left unmatched. This CDR3 has 10 residues.

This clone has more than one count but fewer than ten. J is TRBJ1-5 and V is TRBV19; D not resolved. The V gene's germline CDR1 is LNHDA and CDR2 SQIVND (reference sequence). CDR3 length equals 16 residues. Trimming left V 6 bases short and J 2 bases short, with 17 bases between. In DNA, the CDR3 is TGTGCCAGTAGGTCAGGAAAAGGGAGCGGCAATCAGCCCCAGCATTTT. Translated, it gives CASRSGKGSGNQPQHF.

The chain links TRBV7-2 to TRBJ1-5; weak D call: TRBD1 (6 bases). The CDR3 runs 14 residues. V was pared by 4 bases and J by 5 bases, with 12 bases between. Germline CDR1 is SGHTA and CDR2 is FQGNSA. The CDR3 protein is CASSSRQADQPQHF. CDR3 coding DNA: TGTGCCAGCAGCTCTAGACAGGCCGATCAGCCCCAGCATTTT.

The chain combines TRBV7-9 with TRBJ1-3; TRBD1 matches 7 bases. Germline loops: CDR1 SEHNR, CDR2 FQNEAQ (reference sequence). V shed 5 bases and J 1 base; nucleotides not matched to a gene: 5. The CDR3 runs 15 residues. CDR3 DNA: TGTGCCAGCAGCCCAACAGGGGTTTCTGGAAACACCATATATTTT. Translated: CASSPTGVSGNTIYF.

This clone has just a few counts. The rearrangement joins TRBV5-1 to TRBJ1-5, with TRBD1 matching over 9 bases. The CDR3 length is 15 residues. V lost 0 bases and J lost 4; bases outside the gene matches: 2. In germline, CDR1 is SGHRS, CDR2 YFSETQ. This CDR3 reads CASSLGTGANQPQHF. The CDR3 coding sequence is TGCGCCAGCAGCTTGGGGACAGGGGCAAATCAGCCCCAGCATTTT.

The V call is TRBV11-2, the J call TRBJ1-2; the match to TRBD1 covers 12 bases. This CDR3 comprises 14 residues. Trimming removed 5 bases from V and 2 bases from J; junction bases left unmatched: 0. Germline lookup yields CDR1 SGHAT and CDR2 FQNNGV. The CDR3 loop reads CASSGTGGNYGYTF. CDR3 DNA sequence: TGTGCCAGCAGCGGGACAGGGGGCAACTATGGCTACACCTTC.

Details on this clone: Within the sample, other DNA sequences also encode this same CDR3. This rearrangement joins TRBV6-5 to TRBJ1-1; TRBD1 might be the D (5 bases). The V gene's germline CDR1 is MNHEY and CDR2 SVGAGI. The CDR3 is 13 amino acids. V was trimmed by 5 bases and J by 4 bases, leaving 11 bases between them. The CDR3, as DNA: TGTGCCAGCAGTAGGGGAGGGAGCACTGAAGCTTTCTTT. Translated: CASSRGGSTEAFF.

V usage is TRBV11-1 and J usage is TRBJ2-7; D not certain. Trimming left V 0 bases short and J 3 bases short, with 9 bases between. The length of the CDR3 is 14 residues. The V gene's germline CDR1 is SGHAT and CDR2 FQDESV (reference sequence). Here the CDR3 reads CASSLAFGYYEQYF. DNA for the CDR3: TGTGCCAGCAGCTTAGCGTTCGGGTACTACGAGCAGTACTTC.